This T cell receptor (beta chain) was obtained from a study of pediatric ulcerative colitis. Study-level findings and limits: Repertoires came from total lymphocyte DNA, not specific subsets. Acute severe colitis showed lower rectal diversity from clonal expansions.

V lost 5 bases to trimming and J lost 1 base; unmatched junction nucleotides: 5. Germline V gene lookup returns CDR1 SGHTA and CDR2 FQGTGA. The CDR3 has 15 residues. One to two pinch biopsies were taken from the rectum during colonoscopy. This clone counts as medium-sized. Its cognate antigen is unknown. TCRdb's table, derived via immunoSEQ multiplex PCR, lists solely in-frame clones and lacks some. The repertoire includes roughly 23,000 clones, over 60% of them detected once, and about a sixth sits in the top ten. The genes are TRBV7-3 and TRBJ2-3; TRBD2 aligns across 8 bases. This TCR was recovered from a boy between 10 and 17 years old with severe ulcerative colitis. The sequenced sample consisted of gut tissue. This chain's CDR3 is CASSPDSGGTDTQYF. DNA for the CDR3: TGTGCCAGCAGCCCCGATAGCGGGGGCACAGATACGCAGTATTTT.